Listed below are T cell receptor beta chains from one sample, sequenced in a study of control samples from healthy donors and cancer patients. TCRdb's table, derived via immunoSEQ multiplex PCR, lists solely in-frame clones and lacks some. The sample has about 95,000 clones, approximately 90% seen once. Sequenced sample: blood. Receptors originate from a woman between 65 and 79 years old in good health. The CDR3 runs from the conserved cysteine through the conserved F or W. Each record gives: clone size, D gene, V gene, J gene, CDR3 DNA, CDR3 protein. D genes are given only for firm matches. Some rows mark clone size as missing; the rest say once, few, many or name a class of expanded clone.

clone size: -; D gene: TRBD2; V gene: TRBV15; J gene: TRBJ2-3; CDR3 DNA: TGTGCCACCAGCAGAGGGCTATTGGCGGGAGGGGGTACAGATACGCAGTATTTT; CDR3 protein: CATSRGLLAGGGTDTQYF
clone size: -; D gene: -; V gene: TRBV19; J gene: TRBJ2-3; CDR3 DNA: TGTGCCAGTAGTATCGGGGGTAGGGATACGCAGTATTTT; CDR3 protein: CASSIGGRDTQYF
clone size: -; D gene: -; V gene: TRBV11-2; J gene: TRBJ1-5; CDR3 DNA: TGTGCCAGCAGCTTAGATGGGGGCCTCTTCAATCAGCCCCAGCATTTT; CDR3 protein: CASSLDGGLFNQPQHF
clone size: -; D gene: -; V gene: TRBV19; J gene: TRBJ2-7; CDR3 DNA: TGTGCCAGTAGTGGGGGCCACAGGGAAACCTACGAGCAGTACTTC; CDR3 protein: CASSGGHRETYEQYF
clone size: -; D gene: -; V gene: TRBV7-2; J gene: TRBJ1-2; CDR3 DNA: TGTGCCAGCAGCCCCCGGGCGGGGGGGACTTATGGCTACACCTTC; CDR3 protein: CASSPRAGGTYGYTF
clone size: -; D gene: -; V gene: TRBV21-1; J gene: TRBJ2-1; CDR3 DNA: TGTGCCAGCAGCAAGGGTTTAGTAAATGAGCAGTTCTTC; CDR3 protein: CASSKGLVNEQFF
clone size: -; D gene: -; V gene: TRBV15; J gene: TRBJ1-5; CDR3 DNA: TGTGCCACCTCCGCTCATGGGCTAGGTCAGCCCCAGCATTTT; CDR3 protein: CATSAHGLGQPQHF
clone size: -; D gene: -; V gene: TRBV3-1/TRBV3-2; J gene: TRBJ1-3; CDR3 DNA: TGTGCCAGCAGCCAAGAGACTTTGACCATATATTTT; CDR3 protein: CASSQETLTIYF
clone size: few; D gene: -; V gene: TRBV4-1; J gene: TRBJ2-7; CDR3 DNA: TGCGCCAGCAGCCAAGGGAACGGGGGCGAGCAGTACTTC; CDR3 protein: CASSQGNGGEQYF
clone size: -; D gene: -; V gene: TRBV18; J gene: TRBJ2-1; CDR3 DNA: TGTGCCAGCTCACCAAGCGAAAGCTCCTACAATGAGCAGTTCTTC; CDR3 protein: CASSPSESSYNEQFF
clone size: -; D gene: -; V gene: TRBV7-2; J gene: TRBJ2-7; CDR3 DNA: TGTGCCAGCAGCCCCCCGAACCGGGGCGACTACGAGCAGTACTTC; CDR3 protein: CASSPPNRGDYEQYF
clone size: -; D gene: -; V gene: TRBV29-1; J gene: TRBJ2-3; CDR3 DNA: TGCAGCGTTGAAGGACGGGGTAGCACAGATACGCAGTATTTT; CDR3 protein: CSVEGRGSTDTQYF
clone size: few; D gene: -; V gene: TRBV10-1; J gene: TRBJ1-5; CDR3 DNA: TGCGCCAGCAGTGCTAACATCAATCAGCCCCAGCATTTT; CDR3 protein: CASSANINQPQHF
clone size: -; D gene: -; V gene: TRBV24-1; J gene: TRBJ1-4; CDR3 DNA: TGTGCCACCAGTGAGGAGCTGGGGGAAAAACTGTTTTTT; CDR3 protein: CATSEELGEKLFF
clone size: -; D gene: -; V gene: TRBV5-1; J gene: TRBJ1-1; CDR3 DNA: TGCGCCAGCAGCATAGAAATTCGTACTGAAGCTTTCTTT; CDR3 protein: CASSIEIRTEAFF
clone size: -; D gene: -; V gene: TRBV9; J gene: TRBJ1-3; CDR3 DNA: TGTGCCAGCAGCGTAGGGGTAGGGCAGGGGAACACCATATATTTT; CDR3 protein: CASSVGVGQGNTIYF
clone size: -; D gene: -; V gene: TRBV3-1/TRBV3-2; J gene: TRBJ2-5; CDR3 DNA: TGTGCCAGCAGCCCCGGGACCAACGTCAAGGAGACCCAGTACTTC; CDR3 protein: CASSPGTNVKETQYF
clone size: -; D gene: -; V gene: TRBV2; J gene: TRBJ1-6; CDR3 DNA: TGTGCCAGCAGTATAAGCGAAGGGGTTTCACCCCTCCACTTT; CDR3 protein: CASSISEGVSPLHF
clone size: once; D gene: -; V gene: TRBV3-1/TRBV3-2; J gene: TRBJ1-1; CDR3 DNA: TGTGCCAGCAGCCCTCTGGCGGGTACTGAAGCTTTCTTT; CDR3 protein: CASSPLAGTEAFF
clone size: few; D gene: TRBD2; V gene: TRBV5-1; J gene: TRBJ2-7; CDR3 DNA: TGCGCCAGCAGCGGGACTAGCGGCCCGACTCGCTACGAGCAGTACTTC; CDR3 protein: CASSGTSGPTRYEQYF
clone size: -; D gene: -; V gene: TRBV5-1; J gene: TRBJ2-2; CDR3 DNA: TGCGCCAGCGATCCAACCGGGAGCTACACCGGGGAGCTGTTTTTT; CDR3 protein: CASDPTGSYTGELFF
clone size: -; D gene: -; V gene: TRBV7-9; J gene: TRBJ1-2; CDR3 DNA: TGTGCCAGCAGGGGGTTGGACATCTTCTATGGCTACACCTTC; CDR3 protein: CASRGLDIFYGYTF
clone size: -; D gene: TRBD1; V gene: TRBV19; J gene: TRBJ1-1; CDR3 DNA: TGTGCCAGTAGTATAACAGGGGGCTTTGAAGCTTTCTTT; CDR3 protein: CASSITGGFEAFF
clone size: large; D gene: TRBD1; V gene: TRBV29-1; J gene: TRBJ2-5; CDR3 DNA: TGCAGCGTTGAACCCGACAGGGGGCGACAAGAGACCCAGTACTTC; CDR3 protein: CSVEPDRGRQETQYF
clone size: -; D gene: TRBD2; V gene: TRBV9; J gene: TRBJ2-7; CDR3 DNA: TGTGCCAGCAGCGCCGCGGGGGTACCCTACGAGCAGTACTTC; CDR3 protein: CASSAAGVPYEQYF
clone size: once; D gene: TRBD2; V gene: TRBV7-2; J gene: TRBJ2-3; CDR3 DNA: TGTGCCAGCAGCTTAAGGACTAGCGGGGGCACAGATACGCAGTATTTT; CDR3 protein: CASSLRTSGGTDTQYF
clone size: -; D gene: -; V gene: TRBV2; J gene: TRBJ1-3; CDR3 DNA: TGTGCCAGCACCGAAGACCCCCGCTCTGGAAACACCATATATTTT; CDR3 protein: CASTEDPRSGNTIYF
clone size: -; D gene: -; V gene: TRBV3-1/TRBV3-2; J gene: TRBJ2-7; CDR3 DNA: TGTGCCAGCAGGGGCGTGGGGGTAAAGGCCGAGCAGTACTTC; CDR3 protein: CASRGVGVKAEQYF
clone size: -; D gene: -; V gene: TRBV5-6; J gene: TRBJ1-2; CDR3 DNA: TGTGCCAGCAGCGCCGGGGTCTATGGCTACACCTTC; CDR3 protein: CASSAGVYGYTF
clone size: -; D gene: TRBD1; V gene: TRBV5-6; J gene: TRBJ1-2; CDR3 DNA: TGTGCCAGCAGCTCATACGCCGACAGGGAGGGGTATGGCTACACCTTC; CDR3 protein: CASSSYADREGYGYTF
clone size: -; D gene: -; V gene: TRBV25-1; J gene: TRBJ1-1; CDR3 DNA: TGTGCCAGCAGTCTCCCGGGCACTGAAGCTTTCTTT; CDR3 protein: CASSLPGTEAFF
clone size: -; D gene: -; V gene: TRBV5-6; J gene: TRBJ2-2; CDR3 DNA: TGTGCCAGCAGCTTGAGGGGGACCAACACCGGGGAGCTGTTTTTT; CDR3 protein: CASSLRGTNTGELFF
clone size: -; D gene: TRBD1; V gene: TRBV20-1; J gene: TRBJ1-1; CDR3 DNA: TGCAGTGCTAGTGGCCCCCGACAGGGTTGGAACACTGAAGCTTTCTTT; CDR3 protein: CSASGPRQGWNTEAFF
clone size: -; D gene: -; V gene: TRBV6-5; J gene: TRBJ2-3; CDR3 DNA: TGTGCCAGCAGTCCTGACACCGCTAGCACAGATACGCAGTATTTT; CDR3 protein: CASSPDTASTDTQYF
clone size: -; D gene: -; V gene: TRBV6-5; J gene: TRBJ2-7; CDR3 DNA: TGTGCCAGCAGCCAAACAGGGTATGAGCAGTACTTC; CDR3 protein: CASSQTGYEQYF
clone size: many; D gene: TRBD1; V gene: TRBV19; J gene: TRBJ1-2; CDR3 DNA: TGTGCCAGTAGTACATCAGGGGGTGTTGGCTACACCTTC; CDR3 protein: CASSTSGGVGYTF
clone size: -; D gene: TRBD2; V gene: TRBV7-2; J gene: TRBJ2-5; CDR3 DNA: TGTGCCAGCAGCTTACTAGCGGGGCTGGTGGAGACCCAGTACTTC; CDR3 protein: CASSLLAGLVETQYF
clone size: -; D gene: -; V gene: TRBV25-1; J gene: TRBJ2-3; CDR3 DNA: TGTGCCAGCGGCGGGAAAAAAGATACGCAGTATTTT; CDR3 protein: CASGGKKDTQYF
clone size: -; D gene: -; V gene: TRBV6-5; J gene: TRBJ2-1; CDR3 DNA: TGTGCCAGCACCCGAGGGGCTGGCTACAATGAGCAGTTCTTC; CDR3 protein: CASTRGAGYNEQFF
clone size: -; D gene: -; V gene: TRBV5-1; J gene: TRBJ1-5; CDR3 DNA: TGCGCCAGCAGCTTTGTGGCGTCGGGGGGGGGCGAGACCCAGCATTTT; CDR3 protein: CASSFVASGGGETQHF
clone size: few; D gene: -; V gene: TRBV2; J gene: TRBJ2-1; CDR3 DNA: TGTGCCAGCAGCCGGGCCAACAATGAGCAGTTCTTC; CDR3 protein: CASSRANNEQFF
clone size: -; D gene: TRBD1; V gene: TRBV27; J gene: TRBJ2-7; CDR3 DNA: TGTGCCAGCTGGGGACAGGGTGGGTACGAGCAGTACTTC; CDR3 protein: CASWGQGGYEQYF
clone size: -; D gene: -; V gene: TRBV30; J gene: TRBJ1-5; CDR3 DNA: TGTGCCTGGAGTGTACAGGGAGGTGGAAATCAGCCCCAGCATTTT; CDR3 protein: CAWSVQGGGNQPQHF
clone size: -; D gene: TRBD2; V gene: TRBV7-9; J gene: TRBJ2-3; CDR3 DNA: TGTGCCAGCAGCAGAAGCGGGGGGGACACAGATACGCAGTATTTT; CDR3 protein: CASSRSGGDTDTQYF
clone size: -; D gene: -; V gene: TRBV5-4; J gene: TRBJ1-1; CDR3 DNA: TGTGCCAGCAGCGCTGTTACCGGGATGGGGAACACTGAAGCTTTCTTT; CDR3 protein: CASSAVTGMGNTEAFF
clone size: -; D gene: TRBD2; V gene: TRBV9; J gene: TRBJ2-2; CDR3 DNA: TGTGCCAGCAGCGTAGCTCCGGGACTAGCGGGCGGGGAGCTGTTTTTT; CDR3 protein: CASSVAPGLAGGELFF